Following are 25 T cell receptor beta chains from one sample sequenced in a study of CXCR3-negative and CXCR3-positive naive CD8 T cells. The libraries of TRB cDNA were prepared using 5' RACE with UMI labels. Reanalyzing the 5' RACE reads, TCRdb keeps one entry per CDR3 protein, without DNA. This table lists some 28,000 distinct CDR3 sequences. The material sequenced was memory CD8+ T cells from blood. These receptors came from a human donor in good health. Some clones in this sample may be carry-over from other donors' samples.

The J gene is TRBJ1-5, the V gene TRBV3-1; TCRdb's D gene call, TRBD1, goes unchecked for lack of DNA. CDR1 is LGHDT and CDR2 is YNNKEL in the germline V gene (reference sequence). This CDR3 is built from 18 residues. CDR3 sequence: CASSQDGWTARTYQPQHF.

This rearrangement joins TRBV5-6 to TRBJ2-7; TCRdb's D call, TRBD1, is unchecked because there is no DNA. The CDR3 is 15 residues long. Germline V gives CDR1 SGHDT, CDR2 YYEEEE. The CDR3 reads CASSLSGRNPYEQYF.

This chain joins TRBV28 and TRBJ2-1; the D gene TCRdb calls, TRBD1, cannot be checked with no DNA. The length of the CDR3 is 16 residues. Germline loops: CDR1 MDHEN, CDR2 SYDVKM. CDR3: CASTASGTENYNEQFF.

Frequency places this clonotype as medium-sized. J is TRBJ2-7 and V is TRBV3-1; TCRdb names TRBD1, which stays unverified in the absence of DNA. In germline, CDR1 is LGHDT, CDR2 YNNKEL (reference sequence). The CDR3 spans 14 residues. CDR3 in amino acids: CASSQLPGHYEQYF.

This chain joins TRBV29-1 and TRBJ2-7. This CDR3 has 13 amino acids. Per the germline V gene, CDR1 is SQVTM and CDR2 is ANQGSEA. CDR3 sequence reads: CSVGSSGHSEQYF.

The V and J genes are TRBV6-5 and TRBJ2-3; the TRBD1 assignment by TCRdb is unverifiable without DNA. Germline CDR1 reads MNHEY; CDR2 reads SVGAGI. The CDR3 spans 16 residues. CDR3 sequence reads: CASSYRTGTSTDTQYF.

CDR3 protein: CASSYPSGLAAYEQYF. The V gene is TRBV28, the J gene TRBJ2-7; the D call from TCRdb, TRBD2, cannot be confirmed without DNA. CDR1 is MDHEN, CDR2 SYDVKM, per germline. The CDR3 runs to 16 residues. Full variable domain (rest looked up from reference TRBV28 and TRBJ2-7): DVKVTQSSRYLVKRTGEKVFLECVQDMDHENMFWYRQDPGLGLRLIYFSYDVKMKEKGDIPEGYSVSREKKERFSLILESASTNQTSMYLCASSYPSGLAAYEQYFGPGTRLTVT.

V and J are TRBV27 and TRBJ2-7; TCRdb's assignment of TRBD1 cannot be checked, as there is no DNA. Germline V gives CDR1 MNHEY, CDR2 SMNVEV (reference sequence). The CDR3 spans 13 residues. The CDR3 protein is CASSSDRPGEQYF.

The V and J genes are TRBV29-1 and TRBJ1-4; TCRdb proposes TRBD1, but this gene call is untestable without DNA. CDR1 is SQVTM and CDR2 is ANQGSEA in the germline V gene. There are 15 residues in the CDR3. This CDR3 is CSVETGWEANEKLFF.

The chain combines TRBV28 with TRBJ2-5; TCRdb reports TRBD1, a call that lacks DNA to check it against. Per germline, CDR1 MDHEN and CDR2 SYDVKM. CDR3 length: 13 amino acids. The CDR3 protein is CASSPGQQETQYF.

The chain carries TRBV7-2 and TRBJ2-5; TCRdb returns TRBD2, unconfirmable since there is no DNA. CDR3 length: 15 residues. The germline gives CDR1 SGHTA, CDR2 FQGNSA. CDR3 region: CASSQGRALGETQYF.

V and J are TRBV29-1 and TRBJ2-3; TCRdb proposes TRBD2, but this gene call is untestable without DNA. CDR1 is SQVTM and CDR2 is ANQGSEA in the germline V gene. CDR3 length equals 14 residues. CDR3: CSVVVSGGLDTQYF.

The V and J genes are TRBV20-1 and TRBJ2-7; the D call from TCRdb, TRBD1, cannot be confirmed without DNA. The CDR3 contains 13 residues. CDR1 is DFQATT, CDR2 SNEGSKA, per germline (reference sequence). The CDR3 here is CSATDRGVHEQYF.

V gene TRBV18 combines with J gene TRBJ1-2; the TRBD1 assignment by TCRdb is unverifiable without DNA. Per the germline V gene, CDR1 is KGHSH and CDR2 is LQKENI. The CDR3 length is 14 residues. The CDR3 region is CASSPPQDNYGYTF.

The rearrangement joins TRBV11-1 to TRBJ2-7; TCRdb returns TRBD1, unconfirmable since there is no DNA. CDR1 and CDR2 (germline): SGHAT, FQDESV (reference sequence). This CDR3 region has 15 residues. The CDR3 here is CASSLARRNRDEQYF. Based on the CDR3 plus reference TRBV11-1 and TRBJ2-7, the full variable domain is EAEVAQSPRYKITEKSQAVAFWCDPISGHATLYWYRQILGQGPELLVQFQDESVVDDSQLPKDRFSAERLKGVDSTLKIQPAELGDSAMYLCASSLARRNRDEQYFGPGTRLTVT.

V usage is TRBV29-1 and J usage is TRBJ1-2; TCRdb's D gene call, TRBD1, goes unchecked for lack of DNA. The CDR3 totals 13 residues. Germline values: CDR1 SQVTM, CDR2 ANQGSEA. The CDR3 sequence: CSVASGMNYGYTF.

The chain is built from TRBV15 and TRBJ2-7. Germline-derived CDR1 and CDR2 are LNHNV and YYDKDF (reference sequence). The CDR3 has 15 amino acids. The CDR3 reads CATSRDRSGYYEQYF.

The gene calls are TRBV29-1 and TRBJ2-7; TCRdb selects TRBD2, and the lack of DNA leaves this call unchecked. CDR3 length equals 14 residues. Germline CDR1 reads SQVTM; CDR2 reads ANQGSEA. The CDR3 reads CSAEDSGSSYEQYF.

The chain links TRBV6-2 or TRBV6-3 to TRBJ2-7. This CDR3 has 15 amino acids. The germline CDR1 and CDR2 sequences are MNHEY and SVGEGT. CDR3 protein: CASSYGQLPPTKQYF.

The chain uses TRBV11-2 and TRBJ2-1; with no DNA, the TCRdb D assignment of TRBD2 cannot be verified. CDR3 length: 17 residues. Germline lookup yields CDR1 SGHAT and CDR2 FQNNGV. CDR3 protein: CASSSPAGGAQYNEQFF.

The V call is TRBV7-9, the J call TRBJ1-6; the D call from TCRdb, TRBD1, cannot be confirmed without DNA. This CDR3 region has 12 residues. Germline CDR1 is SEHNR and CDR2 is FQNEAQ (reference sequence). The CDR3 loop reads CASSSMGQGLHF.

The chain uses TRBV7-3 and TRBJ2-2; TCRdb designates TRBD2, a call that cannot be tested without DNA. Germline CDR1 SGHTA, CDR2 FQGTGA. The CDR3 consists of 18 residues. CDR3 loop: CASSPTPGLAANTGELFF. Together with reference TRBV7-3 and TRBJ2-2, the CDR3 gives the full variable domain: GAGVSQTPSNKVTEKGKYVELRCDPISGHTALYWYRQSLGQGPEFLIYFQGTGAADDSGLPNDRFFAVRPEGSVSTLKIQRTERGDSAVYLCASSPTPGLAANTGELFFGEGSRLTVL.

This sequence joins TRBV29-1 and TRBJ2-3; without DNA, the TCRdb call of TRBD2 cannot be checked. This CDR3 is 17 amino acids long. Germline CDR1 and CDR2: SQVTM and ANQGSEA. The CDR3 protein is CSVFSGPDFTSTDTQYF.

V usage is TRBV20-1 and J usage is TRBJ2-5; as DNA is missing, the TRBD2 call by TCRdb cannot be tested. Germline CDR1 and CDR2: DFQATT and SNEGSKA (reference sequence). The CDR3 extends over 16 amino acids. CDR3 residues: CSARDWEGGFQETQYF.

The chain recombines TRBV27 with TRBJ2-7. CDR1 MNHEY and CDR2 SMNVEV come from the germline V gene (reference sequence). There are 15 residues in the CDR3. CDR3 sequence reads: CASSLSGLIIYEQYF.